This entry concerns a single T cell receptor (beta chain). After removal of 6 bases from V and 6 bases from J, the junction contained 5 bases not matched to a gene. This CDR3 region has 14 residues. Germline V gene sequence: CDR1 MDHEN, CDR2 SYDVKM. This sample is part of a study of blood T cell repertoires in COVID-19. About the study: Samples taken during acute and convalescent COVID-19 were collected in the United States, Italy and Spain.

Study members were between about 18 and 100 years old and lived in fewer than 30 US regions. A COVID-19 case was met by exposed participants within 2 weeks before study entry. Generated by immunoSEQ multiplex PCR, the TCRdb table keeps only in-frame clones and is missing some. The table includes about 200,000 clones, 86% detected once. The receptor was derived from a woman aged 25 to 45 who had been exposed to COVID-19. The chain couples TRBV28 to TRBJ1-4; 9 nucleotides line up with TRBD1. The source material was PBMCs or T cells enriched from blood (not recorded which). CDR3 nucleotide sequence: TGTGCCAGCAGCCAGACAGGGGGGTATGAAAAACTGTTTTTT. Protein sequence: CASSQTGGYEKLFF.